This T cell receptor (beta chain) was retrieved from a study of control samples from healthy donors and cancer patients. Looked up from germline, CDR1 is MGHRA and CDR2 is YSYEKL. The CDR3 runs to 15 residues. Trimming took 6 bases from V and 0 from J, leaving 12 bases between them. Assay used: immunoSEQ multiplex PCR; TCRdb lists only in-frame clones, some missing. The sample holds roughly 83,000 clones, around 80% seen once. The clonotype originates from a woman aged 55-70 years in good health. The sample consisted of blood. The chain carries TRBV4-1 and TRBJ1-5, with D perhaps TRBD1 (5 bases). The CDR3 is CASSREGNSNQPQHF. The DNA of the CDR3 is TGCGCCAGCAGTAGGGAGGGGAATAGCAATCAGCCCCAGCATTTT.